Presented here are 31 T cell receptor beta chains from one specimen sequenced in a study of post-analysis software for immune sequencing data. Regarding the study as a whole: TRBV5-6, TRBV5-1 and TRBV20-1 were among several TRBV segments more frequent in patients than controls.

Prepared libraries of TCR beta cDNA carried unique molecular identifiers. TCRdb called the PCR reads again in MiXCR, with one record for every CDR3 protein. Seen here are 380,000 or so distinct CDR3 sequences, around a third observed once, and the top ten hold roughly 12%. Their cognate antigens are unknown. Source material: blood. The receptors shown here come from a girl aged 5-17 years with multiple sclerosis.

This clonotype was found a few times. The V call is TRBV21-1, the J call TRBJ2-3; the table's D call TRBD2 went unverified against the DNA. TRBV21-1 is a pseudogene. The CDR3 loop spans 18 amino acids. This chain's CDR3 is CASSNAKSTSVGQDTQYF. The CDR3 region has the DNA TGTGCCAGCAGCAACGCAAAGTCCACTAGCGTGGGACAAGATACGCAGTATTTT.

This clonotype was detected only a few times. V gene TRBV28 combines with J gene TRBJ2-5, with a weak D call TRBD1 (6 bases). This CDR3 comprises 13 residues. CDR1 and CDR2 from the germline V gene are MDHEN and SYDVKM. The V end lost 11 bases, the J end lost 5 bases, and 18 bases lay between the germline ends. The CDR3 reads CAGSSGASETQYF. The CDR3 nucleotides read TGTGCCGGGAGTTCAGGGGCCAGTGAGACCCAGTACTTC. The whole variable domain, filled in from reference TRBV28 and TRBJ2-5, reads DVKVTQSSRYLVKRTGEKVFLECVQDMDHENMFWYRQDPGLGLRLIYFSYDVKMKEKGDIPEGYSVSREKKERFSLILESASTNQTSMYLCAGSSGASETQYFGPGTRLLVL.

The J gene is TRBJ2-7, the V gene TRBV20-1, with unresolved D. Trimming cost V 4 bases and J 0 bases, with 7 bases left between them. CDR1 is DFQATT, CDR2 SNEGSKA, per germline (reference sequence). The length of the CDR3 is 12 residues. The CDR3 here is CSANVNSYEQYF. The CDR3 DNA follows: TGCAGTGCTAACGTTAACTCCTACGAGCAGTACTTC.

This clonotype showed up just a few times. The chain has TRBV7-2 and TRBJ2-1, with unresolved D. Looked up from germline, CDR1 is SGHTA and CDR2 is FQGNSA. V was clipped by 4 bases and J by 12 bases, with 19 bases between them. This CDR3 has 14 residues. The CDR3 sequence is CASSSRFRVLGQFF. Here the CDR3 DNA reads TGTGCCAGCAGCTCCAGATTTAGGGTACTTGGGCAGTTCTTC.

The rearrangement joins TRBV12-3 or TRBV12-4 to TRBJ1-2, with D perhaps matching TRBD1 (6 bases). The ends were cut back, 1 base at V and 6 bases at J, with 18 bases in the middle. The CDR3 is made up of 16 amino acids. Written as DNA, the CDR3 is TGTGCCAGCAGTTTAGAACGTACAGGGTGGGCGAATGGCTACACCTTC. Its translation is CASSLERTGWANGYTF.

V gene TRBV21-1 combines with J gene TRBJ2-7; TRBD1 was called by the table and not checked on the DNA. TRBV21-1 is described as a pseudogene. CDR3 length: 13 amino acids. The CDR3 protein is CASSRGRGGGQYF. CDR3 in DNA: TGTGCCAGCAGCAGAGGCAGGGGCGGAGGGCAGTACTTC.

This clonotype has at least ten counts. The V and J genes are TRBV7-9 and TRBJ2-6; D ambiguous. The germline V and J ends were trimmed by 1 base and 0 bases, with 13 bases remaining between them. CDR3 length: 18 amino acids. Germline V gives CDR1 SEHNR, CDR2 FQNEAQ (reference sequence). Written as DNA, the CDR3 is TGTGCCAGCAGCTTAGGGATCCAGGTCGGCTCTGGGGCCAACGTCCTGACTTTC. Encoded protein: CASSLGIQVGSGANVLTF.

This clonotype was detected only once. This chain joins TRBV29-1 and TRBJ1-1; D remains unclear. Germline V CDR1 and CDR2: SQVTM, ANQGSEA. V was shortened by 6 bases and J by 1 base, with 15 bases between the two germline ends. This CDR3 has 14 residues. The CDR3: CSVEAPRGNTEAFF. The CDR3 DNA reads TGCAGCGTCGAGGCCCCTAGAGGGAACACTGAAGCTTTCTTT.

Worth noting for this clonotype: The junction does not match germline at one end; this may be a read error. The rearrangement uses TRBV12-3 or TRBV12-4 and TRBJ2-3; no clear D gene. CDR3 length equals 17 residues. Here the CDR3 DNA reads TGTGCCAGCAGGAACCCCTTGAAGGGAACGAGCACAGATGCGCAGTATTTT. Protein product: CASRNPLKGTSTDAQYF.

The chain recombines TRBV10-3 with TRBJ2-1, with 9 bases aligning to TRBD2. Germline V gives CDR1 ENHRY, CDR2 SYGVKD. The ends lost 6 bases at V and 6 bases at J; junction bases unmatched: 9. The CDR3 loop spans 15 amino acids. The CDR3 loop reads CAISQGAGGLNEQFF. The CDR3 nucleotides read TGTGCCATCAGCCAGGGAGCGGGGGGTCTCAATGAGCAGTTCTTC.

The V and J genes are TRBV12-3 or TRBV12-4 and TRBJ2-7, with D unresolved. CDR3 size: 13 residues. V shed 3 bases and J shed 6 bases, with 12 bases lying between them. CDR3 in amino acids: CASSFGTLSEQYF. The CDR3 nucleotides read TGTGCCAGCAGTTTTGGCACTCTCTCCGAGCAGTACTTC.

V is TRBV24-1 and J is TRBJ2-1, with 8 bases aligning to TRBD2. Germline trimming cut 5 bases from V and 5 bases from J; bases unmatched to any gene: 4. This CDR3 comprises 14 residues. The germline gives CDR1 KGHDR, CDR2 SFDVKD. CDR3 in amino acids: CATSAPGGNNEQFF. For the CDR3, the DNA is TGTGCCACCAGTGCCCCGGGAGGGAACAATGAGCAGTTCTTC.

The chain employs TRBV6-6 and TRBJ2-1; TRBD1 agrees at 9 bases. This CDR3 comprises 11 residues. Germline CDR1 is MNHNY and CDR2 is SVGAGI (reference sequence). J was trimmed by 14 bases and V by 6 bases; bases with no gene match: 5. This CDR3 reads CASSGTGSKFF. In nucleotides, the CDR3 is TGTGCCAGCAGCGGGACAGGGTCGAAGTTCTTC.

This chain joins TRBV7-2 and TRBJ2-7; D is perhaps TRBD1 (5 bases). CDR3 length equals 14 residues. The V gene's germline CDR1 is SGHTA and CDR2 FQGNSA. The V gene lost 4 bases and the J gene lost 4 bases, with 14 bases spanning the gap. The CDR3 region has the DNA TGTGCCAGCAGCTCCAGGGTAGGAGAATACGAGCAGTACTTC. Its protein is CASSSRVGEYEQYF.

This clonotype was counted ten times or more. The J gene is TRBJ2-1, the V gene TRBV10-1; 7 bases agree with TRBD1. This CDR3 region has 16 residues. Germline V gene lookup returns CDR1 WNHNN and CDR2 SYGVQD (reference sequence). V shed 6 bases and J 0 bases; nucleotides not matched to a gene: 8. CDR3 DNA sequence: TGCGCCAGCAGCTCCAGACAGGGTTTCTCCTACAATGAGCAGTTCTTC. It encodes CASSSRQGFSYNEQFF.

The rearrangement joins TRBV5-6 to TRBJ2-1; the D gene could be TRBD1 or TRBD2 (6 bases each). Trimming pared 4 bases from V and 0 bases from J, leaving 14 bases between. The CDR3 sequence is 16 residues long. CDR1 is SGHDT and CDR2 is YYEEEE in the germline V gene. The CDR3 loop reads CASSGGRVSSYNEQFF. The CDR3 DNA is TGTGCCAGCAGCGGGGGGCGGGTCAGCTCCTACAATGAGCAGTTCTTC.

This chain connects TRBV4-2 to TRBJ2-1, with 8 bases lining up with TRBD1. CDR1 and CDR2 (germline): LGHNA, YNFKEQ. Unmatched junction bases numbered 8, after V lost 3 bases and J lost 4 bases. This CDR3 is built from 16 residues. The CDR3 coding sequence is TGTGCCAGCAGCCATGACGGGACAGGTATATACAATGAGCAGTTCTTC. The encoded protein is CASSHDGTGIYNEQFF.

This chain connects TRBV4-1 to TRBJ1-5, with D tentatively TRBD1 (5 bases). Trimming removed 5 bases at V and 7 bases at J, with 12 bases between. The CDR3 is 13 amino acids. Germline V gene sequence: CDR1 MGHRA, CDR2 YSYEKL. The CDR3 loop reads CASSSRVFQPQHF. CDR3 in DNA: TGCGCCAGCAGCTCCAGGGTATTCCAGCCCCAGCATTTT.

This clonotype has a handful of counts. The V gene is TRBV10-3, the J gene TRBJ2-7; 9 bases line up with TRBD1. Germline V gene sequence: CDR1 ENHRY, CDR2 SYGVKD. The CDR3 length is 15 residues. J was trimmed by 3 bases and V by 4 bases; bases with no gene match: 7. CDR3 sequence: CAISGATGQGYEQYF. The CDR3 nucleotides are TGTGCCATCAGTGGAGCAACGGGACAGGGCTACGAGCAGTACTTC.

The chain is built from TRBV11-3 and TRBJ2-1; TRBD2 might be the D (5 bases). V lost 6 bases to trimming and J lost 0 bases, with 15 bases between them. The CDR3 is 16 residues long. Germline values: CDR1 SGHNT, CDR2 YENEEA. The CDR3 region is CASSPPGMLSYNEQFF. CDR3 nucleotide sequence: TGTGCCAGCAGTCCTCCGGGGATGCTCTCCTACAATGAGCAGTTCTTC.

On this clonotype itself: The junction differs from germline at one of its ends, possibly a read error. The CDR3 sequence: CVSSGTGLGTEAFF. In DNA form, the CDR3 reads TGTGTCAGCAGCGGTACCGGGCTCGGCACTGAAGCTTTCTTT. The chain has TRBV7-3 and TRBJ1-1; no clear D gene. The V gene's germline CDR1 is SGHTA and CDR2 FQGTGA. CDR3 length equals 14 residues.

This clonotype was counted only a few times. The chain's CDR3 is CAISESDRPGGIPNEQYF. CDR3 coding DNA: TGTGCCATCAGTGAGTCGGACAGACCTGGGGGTATACCTAACGAGCAGTACTTC. This chain connects TRBV10-3 to TRBJ2-7, with D possibly TRBD1 on 6 matching bases. Germline assignment: CDR1 ENHRY and CDR2 SYGVKD. The V gene lost 0 bases and the J gene lost 5 bases, with 23 bases spanning the gap. There are 18 residues in the CDR3.

This clonotype came up a few times. The rearrangement links TRBV15 to TRBJ2-3, with a weak D call TRBD2 (7 bases). V was clipped by 0 bases and J by 3 bases, with 16 bases between them. CDR1 is LNHNV, CDR2 YYDKDF, per germline (reference sequence). The CDR3 spans 17 residues. CDR3 residues: CATSREGSAGATDTQYF. The DNA of the CDR3 is TGTGCCACCAGCAGAGAAGGGAGCGCGGGGGCGACAGATACGCAGTATTTT.

The genes are TRBV28 and TRBJ2-5; TRBD1 matches at 8 bases. Germline V gives CDR1 MDHEN, CDR2 SYDVKM. This CDR3 is 15 amino acids long. V lost 5 bases and J lost 4; bases outside the gene matches: 9. In DNA form, the CDR3 reads TGTGCCAGCAGTCCACTACAGGGGGTGGGAGAGACCCAGTACTTC. Translated, it gives CASSPLQGVGETQYF.

DNA for the CDR3: TGTGCCAGCAGTTTAAGCCAATTCGTGGGACCGCATAAGGACTATGGCTACACCTTC. Translating it yields CASSLSQFVGPHKDYGYTF. V and J are TRBV12-3 or TRBV12-4 and TRBJ1-2, with D possibly TRBD1 on 5 matching bases. Trimming removed 2 bases at V and 3 bases at J, with 25 bases between. The CDR3 is 19 residues long.

The chain combines TRBV29-1 with TRBJ1-4, with D possibly matching TRBD1 (5 bases). Germline assignment: CDR1 SQVTM and CDR2 ANQGSEA. This CDR3 spans 14 amino acids. V was cut by 4 bases and J by 5 bases, with 14 bases left in between. The CDR3 loop reads CSVGGNRPNEKLFF. The DNA for the CDR3 is TGCAGCGTTGGCGGTAACAGGCCGAATGAAAAACTGTTTTTT.

In its sample, this clonotype was seen a few times. V and J are TRBV4-1 and TRBJ2-3; weak D call: TRBD2 (7 bases). Germline CDR1 is MGHRA and CDR2 is YSYEKL. The V and J ends lost 2 bases and 0 bases respectively, with 15 bases between them. This CDR3 is built from 17 residues. CDR3 DNA: TGCGCCAGCAGCCAATCATCGGCGGGGGCCAGCACAGATACGCAGTATTTT. It yields the protein CASSQSSAGASTDTQYF.

As DNA, the CDR3 is TGTGCCAGCAGTTTCACAGGGGTTTTAAACACTGAAGCTTTCTTT. It translates to CASSFTGVLNTEAFF. The chain carries TRBV6-5 and TRBJ1-1, with 7 bases that match TRBD1. This CDR3 is 15 amino acids long. Trimming took 4 bases from V and 2 from J; bases not matched to a gene: 7. The germline V gene encodes CDR1 MNHEY and CDR2 SVGAGI.

This clonotype was observed at least ten times. The V gene is TRBV4-2, the J gene TRBJ1-5; D remains unclear. Germline V gene data show CDR1 as LGHNA and CDR2 as YNFKEQ. This CDR3 contains 15 residues. The V gene lost 0 bases and the J gene lost 6 bases, with 12 bases spanning the gap. The CDR3 DNA is TGTGCCAGCAGCCAAGAAGCCGGCCGCGGTCAGCCCCAGCATTTT. It specifies CASSQEAGRGQPQHF.

The chain is built from TRBV9 and TRBJ1-2; D perhaps matches TRBD1 (5 bases). CDR3 length: 14 amino acids. Trimming left V 3 bases short and J 7 bases short, with 16 bases between. Germline lookup yields CDR1 SGDLS and CDR2 YYNGEE. The CDR3 DNA is TGTGCCAGCAGCGCTGCGTTAGGGGCTGCTGGCTACACCTTC. It translates to CASSAALGAAGYTF.

V usage is TRBV12-3 or TRBV12-4 and J usage is TRBJ2-1; TRBD2 matches 9 bases. The ends lost 4 bases at V and 3 bases at J; junction bases unmatched: 7. CDR3 length equals 16 residues. This chain's CDR3 is CASSSYSGGYYNEQFF. As DNA, the CDR3 is TGTGCCAGCAGTTCCTACAGCGGGGGGTACTACAATGAGCAGTTCTTC.